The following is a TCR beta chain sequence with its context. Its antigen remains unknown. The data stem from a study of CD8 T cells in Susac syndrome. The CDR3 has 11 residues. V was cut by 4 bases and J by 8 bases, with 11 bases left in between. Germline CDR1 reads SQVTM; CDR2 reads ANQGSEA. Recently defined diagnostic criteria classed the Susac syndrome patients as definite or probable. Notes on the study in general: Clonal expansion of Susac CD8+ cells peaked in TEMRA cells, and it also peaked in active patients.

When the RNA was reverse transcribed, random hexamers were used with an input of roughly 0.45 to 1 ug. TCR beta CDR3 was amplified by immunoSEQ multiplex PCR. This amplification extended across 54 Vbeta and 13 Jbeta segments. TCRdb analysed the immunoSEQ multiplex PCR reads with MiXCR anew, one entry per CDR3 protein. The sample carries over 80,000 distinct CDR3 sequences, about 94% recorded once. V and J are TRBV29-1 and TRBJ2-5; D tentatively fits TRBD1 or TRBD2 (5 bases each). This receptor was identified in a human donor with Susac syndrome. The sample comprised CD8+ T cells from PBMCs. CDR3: CSVGGPDTQYF. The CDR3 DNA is TGCAGCGTTGGGGGACCAGATACCCAGTACTTC. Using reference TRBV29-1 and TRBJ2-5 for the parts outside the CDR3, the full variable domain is SAVISQKPSRDICQRGTSLTIQCQVDSQVTMMFWYRQQPGQSLTLIATANQGSEATYESGFVIDKFPISRPNLTFSTLTVSNMSPEDSSIYLCSVGGPDTQYFGPGTRLLVL.